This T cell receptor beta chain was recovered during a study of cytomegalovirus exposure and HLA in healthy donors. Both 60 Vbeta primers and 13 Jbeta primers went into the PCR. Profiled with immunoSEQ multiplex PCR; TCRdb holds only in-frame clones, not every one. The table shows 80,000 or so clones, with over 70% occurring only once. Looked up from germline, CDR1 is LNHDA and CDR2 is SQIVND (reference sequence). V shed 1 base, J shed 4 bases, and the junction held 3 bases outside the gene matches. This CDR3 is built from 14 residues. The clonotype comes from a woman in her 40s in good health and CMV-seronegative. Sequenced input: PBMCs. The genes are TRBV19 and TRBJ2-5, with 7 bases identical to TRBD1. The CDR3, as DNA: TGTGCCAGTAGTATAGGAAACAGGGGAGAGACCCAGTACTTC. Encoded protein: CASSIGNRGETQYF.